This T cell receptor beta chain was sequenced during a study of blood T cell repertoires in COVID-19. Study context: Donors in the United States, Italy and Spain gave samples during acute or convalescent COVID-19. Sources were T cells, B-cell-depleted T cells, or PBMCs; the material itself was cDNA or gDNA.

Followed over time, Seattle patients had been enrolled while infection was active. Only in-frame clones appear in the TCRdb table, and some are missing; sequencing was by immunoSEQ multiplex PCR. The sample records roughly 160,000 clones, around 90% being singletons. V gave up 6 bases and J gave up 4 bases, with 13 bases separating them. The CDR3 totals 15 residues. Per the germline V gene, CDR1 is MNHEY and CDR2 is SMNVEV (reference sequence). This TCR derives from a man between 18 and 29 years old with COVID-19, enrolled during active disease. This chain links TRBV27 with TRBJ2-6; D not certain. Sequencing used peripheral blood. For the CDR3, the DNA is TGTGCCAGCAGCCGCCCGAACACAGGGGCCAACGTCCTGACTTTC. This codes for CASSRPNTGANVLTF.